The 22 T cell receptor beta chains below come from one sample, sequenced in a study of long-term antiretroviral therapy in people with HIV (dated by TCRdb to between 2021 and 2022). Sequencing of the TRB variable region was done with the immunoSEQ hsTCRB v3.0 assay at survey level resolution. As stored in TCRdb, this immuneACCESS dataset retains in-frame rearrangements with V and J assigned. A fraction of the clones does not appear; measured against another copy, unresolved V genes explain less than half of the discrepancy, and the remainder lacks a known reason. This sample comprises 21,000 or so clones, roughly four fifths of them detected only once. The top ten constitute approximately 4.5% of the sample. The sample consisted of unsorted PBMCs, taken 0.5 years after starting antiretroviral therapy. The receptors were sampled from a man younger than 30 with HIV.

CDR3 in DNA: TGTGCCAGTAGTTCCGGGTCAACAAACATCTACGAGCAGTACTTC. Encoded protein: CASSSGSTNIYEQYF. The V and J genes are TRBV19 and TRBJ2-7; no clear D gene. The CDR3 runs to 15 residues. Germline loops: CDR1 LNHDA, CDR2 SQIVND (reference sequence). Deletions cut 5 bases from V and 3 bases from J, with 17 bases between.

The chain has TRBV6-1 and TRBJ2-1; 10 bases match TRBD2. The CDR3 spans 14 residues. Germline CDR1 and CDR2: MNHNS and SASEGT. Trimming at V came to 6 bases and at J to 4 bases, leaving 3 bases not matched to a gene. CDR3 loop: CASRRTSGYNEQFF. The CDR3 bases are TGTGCCAGCAGAAGGACTAGCGGTTACAATGAGCAGTTCTTC.

The gene calls are TRBV5-4 and TRBJ2-1, with 9 bases that match TRBD1. Trimming removed 4 bases from V and 4 bases from J; junction bases left unmatched: 9. The CDR3 spans 16 residues. The germline V gene has CDR1 SGHNT and CDR2 YYREEE (reference sequence). This CDR3 reads CASSPPGTGLYNEQFF. The CDR3 nucleotides are TGTGCCAGCAGCCCGCCCGGGACAGGGCTTTACAATGAGCAGTTCTTC.

V and J are TRBV2 and TRBJ2-1, with D hard to call. Looked up from germline, CDR1 is SNHLY and CDR2 is FYNNEI. Trimming took 7 bases from V and 3 from J, leaving 16 bases between them. The CDR3 spans 15 residues. The CDR3 protein is CASIGWTARYNEQFF. The DNA for the CDR3 is TGTGCCAGCATTGGATGGACGGCTCGCTACAATGAGCAGTTCTTC.

The V and J genes are TRBV5-4 and TRBJ2-2; TRBD2 might be the D (6 bases). The CDR3 covers 16 residues. V was shortened by 1 base and J by 4 bases, with 14 bases between the two germline ends. Germline loops: CDR1 SGHNT, CDR2 YYREEE (reference sequence). The CDR3 DNA is TGTGCCAGCAGCTTGCAAGGCGGGACCAGCACCGGGGAGCTGTTTTTT. This codes for CASSLQGGTSTGELFF.

V and J are TRBV7-2 and TRBJ2-2; D could derive from TRBD1 or TRBD2 (5 bases each). CDR1 and CDR2 (germline): SGHTA, FQGNSA. Trimming took off 5 bases at V and 5 bases at J, with 21 bases between the two ends. The CDR3 covers 17 residues. The CDR3 region has the DNA TGTGCCAGCAGCCCCCGTCTGGGGCGAGGGGTGACCGGGGAGCTGTTTTTT. It specifies CASSPRLGRGVTGELFF. Combining the CDR3 with reference TRBV7-2 and TRBJ2-2 gives the whole variable domain GAGVSQSPSNKVTEKGKDVELRCDPISGHTALYWYRQSLGQGLEFLIYFQGNSAPDKSGLPSDRFSAERTGGSVSTLTIQRTQQEDSAVYLCASSPRLGRGVTGELFFGEGSRLTVL.

The chain carries TRBV28 and TRBJ2-3; TRBD2 matches 11 bases. Germline V gives CDR1 MDHEN, CDR2 SYDVKM. This CDR3 has 18 amino acids. The V segment lost 4 bases and the J segment 0 bases; nucleotides outside the gene matches: 9. As DNA, the CDR3 is TGTGCCAGCAGTTCCGGACTAGCGGGCCTGCCTAGCACAGATACGCAGTATTTT. It is translated as CASSSGLAGLPSTDTQYF.

As DNA, the CDR3 is TGCAGTGCTAAGGCCGCAGATACGCAGTATTTT. Translated, it gives CSAKAADTQYF. This chain uses TRBV20-1 with TRBJ2-3; D ambiguous. Germline lookup yields CDR1 DFQATT and CDR2 SNEGSKA (reference sequence). V was trimmed by 4 bases and J by 4 bases, leaving 6 bases between them. The CDR3 is 11 residues long.

CDR3 in amino acids: CASSSPFLKFGQGNPSTDTQYF. The CDR3 bases are TGTGCCAGCAGTTCGCCGTTTCTGAAGTTCGGACAAGGCAACCCTAGCACAGATACGCAGTATTTT. The rearrangement links TRBV28 to TRBJ2-3; a weak D match, TRBD1 (5 bases). Germline lookup yields CDR1 MDHEN and CDR2 SYDVKM. The ends were cut back, 4 bases at V and 0 bases at J, with 32 bases in the middle. CDR3 length equals 22 residues.

This clone was counted a single time. J is TRBJ2-3 and V is TRBV4-3; TRBD2 agrees at 14 bases. The CDR3 loop spans 19 amino acids. Germline trimming cut 0 bases from V and 0 bases from J; bases unmatched to any gene: 5. Looked up from germline, CDR1 is LGHNA and CDR2 is YSLEER. The CDR3 DNA reads as TGCGCCAGCAGCCAAGATGGGACTAGCGGGGGTATCAGCACAGATACGCAGTATTTT. It specifies CASSQDGTSGGISTDTQYF.

The rearrangement uses TRBV5-1 and TRBJ2-5, with no clear D. V was cut by 4 bases and J by 2 bases, with 12 bases left in between. CDR3 length equals 14 residues. Per the germline V gene, CDR1 is SGHRS and CDR2 is YFSETQ. Here the CDR3 reads CASSRPAAQETQYF. The CDR3 DNA reads TGCGCCAGCAGCAGGCCGGCCGCACAAGAGACCCAGTACTTC.

V is TRBV5-1 and J is TRBJ2-1; 12 nucleotides agree with TRBD2. The germline gives CDR1 SGHRS, CDR2 YFSETQ. The CDR3 has 20 amino acids. V was pared by 0 bases and J by 1 base, with 11 bases of the junction left unmatched. As DNA, the CDR3 is TGCGCCAGCAGCTTGGCCTCGTCACTAGCGGGGGGTCGATCCTACAATGAGCAGTTCTTC. Its protein is CASSLASSLAGGRSYNEQFF.

The chain links TRBV7-2 to TRBJ1-3; TRBD1 is a possible D gene (5 bases). The V gene lost 8 bases and the J gene lost 3 bases, with 11 bases spanning the gap. This CDR3 spans 13 amino acids. Germline V gene lookup returns CDR1 SGHTA and CDR2 FQGNSA. The chain's CDR3 is CASQGGIGNTIYF. As DNA, the CDR3 is TGTGCCAGCCAGGGTGGGATTGGAAACACCATATATTTT.

The chain links TRBV30 to TRBJ1-4; D uncertain. The length of the CDR3 is 13 residues. V shed 4 bases and J shed 0 bases, with 6 bases lying between them. Germline V gene lookup returns CDR1 GTSNPN and CDR2 SVGIG (reference sequence). The DNA of the CDR3 is TGTGCCTGGAAGGTGTCAACTAATGAAAAACTGTTTTTT. Protein sequence: CAWKVSTNEKLFF. Full variable domain (rest looked up from reference TRBV30 and TRBJ1-4): SQTIHQWPATLVQPVGSPLSLECTVEGTSNPNLYWYRQAAGRGLQLLFYSVGIGQISSEVPQNLSASRPQDRQFILSSKKLLLSDSGFYLCAWKVSTNEKLFFGSGTQLSVL.

This chain links TRBV4-2 with TRBJ2-7, with a tentative D call TRBD2 (5 bases). Germline lookup yields CDR1 LGHNA and CDR2 YNFKEQ. Trimming took 0 bases from V and 2 from J, leaving 20 bases between them. The CDR3 sequence is 18 residues long. This chain's CDR3 is CASSQDREKGTPTYEQYF. CDR3 bases: TGTGCCAGCAGCCAAGATCGGGAAAAGGGTACACCTACCTACGAGCAGTACTTC.

V is TRBV27 and J is TRBJ1-6, with no clear D. CDR1 and CDR2 (germline): MNHEY, SMNVEV (reference sequence). Trimming removed 4 bases at V and 4 bases at J, with 11 bases between. CDR3 length: 15 amino acids. The CDR3 region has the DNA TGTGCCAGCAGTTCCAAGGGTCCGTATAATTCACCCCTCCACTTT. Protein sequence: CASSSKGPYNSPLHF.

The count of this clone is one. This chain joins TRBV6-1 and TRBJ2-3; 8 positions match TRBD1. Germline CDR1 MNHNS, CDR2 SASEGT. J lost 6 bases, V lost 5 bases, and 10 bases had no gene match. The CDR3 runs 15 residues. The CDR3 here is CASSRQGQVYDTQYF. DNA of the CDR3: TGTGCCAGCAGTCGCCAGGGACAGGTATATGATACGCAGTATTTT.

This chain links TRBV2 with TRBJ2-7, with TRBD1 identical over 7 bases. The CDR3 length is 14 residues. In germline, CDR1 is SNHLY, CDR2 FYNNEI. With 7 bases clipped from V and 4 bases from J, the junction kept 10 bases outside the gene matches. The CDR3 DNA is TGTGCCAGCAAAGGTACAGGGGTAGGTTACGAGCAGTACTTC. As protein: CASKGTGVGYEQYF.

The V gene is TRBV11-3, the J gene TRBJ2-2; possible D gene TRBD2, 5 bases. The germline V and J ends were trimmed by 1 base and 6 bases, with 12 bases remaining between them. Germline V gives CDR1 SGHNT, CDR2 YENEEA. The CDR3 runs 15 residues. In nucleotides, the CDR3 is TGTGCCAGCAGCTTAGCGTCGGGGAAAGCCGGGGAGCTGTTTTTT. This sequence encodes CASSLASGKAGELFF.

J is TRBJ2-1 and V is TRBV5-4; D might be TRBD1 or TRBD2, each matching 5 bases. The CDR3 runs to 15 residues. Germline CDR1 SGHNT, CDR2 YYREEE (reference sequence). With 4 bases removed from V and 8 bases from J, the gap between germline ends came to 19 bases. The DNA of the CDR3 is TGTGCCAGCAGCAGCGGACTGACCGAAGGGGATGAGCAGTTCTTC. Translating it yields CASSSGLTEGDEQFF.

The CDR3 DNA follows: TGTGCCAGCAGTGGGGTAGCGGGGGGCCAGAGAGAGACCCAGTACTTC. Its translation is CASSGVAGGQRETQYF. This chain connects TRBV6-1 to TRBJ2-5; 10 positions match TRBD2. CDR1 MNHNS and CDR2 SASEGT come from the germline V gene. J lost 4 bases, V lost 4 bases, and 9 bases had no gene match. The CDR3 contains 16 residues.

The chain couples TRBV18 to TRBJ1-4; weak D call: TRBD1 (5 bases). V was clipped by 3 bases and J by 11 bases, with 13 bases between them. Germline V CDR1 and CDR2: KGHSH, LQKENI. CDR3 length: 13 residues. The CDR3 here is CASSPADRDKLFF. As DNA, the CDR3 is TGTGCCAGCTCACCGGCGGACCGGGACAAACTGTTTTTT.